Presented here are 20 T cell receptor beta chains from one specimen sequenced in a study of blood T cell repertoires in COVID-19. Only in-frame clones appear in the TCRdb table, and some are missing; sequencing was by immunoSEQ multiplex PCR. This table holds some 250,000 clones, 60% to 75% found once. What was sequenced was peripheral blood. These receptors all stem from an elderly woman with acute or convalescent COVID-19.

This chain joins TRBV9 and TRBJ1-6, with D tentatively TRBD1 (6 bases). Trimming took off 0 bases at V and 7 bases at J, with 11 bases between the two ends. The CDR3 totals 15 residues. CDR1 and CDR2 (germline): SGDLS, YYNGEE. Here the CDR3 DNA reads TGTGCCAGCAGCGTAGCGGGGACAACCAATTCACCCCTCCACTTT. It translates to CASSVAGTTNSPLHF.

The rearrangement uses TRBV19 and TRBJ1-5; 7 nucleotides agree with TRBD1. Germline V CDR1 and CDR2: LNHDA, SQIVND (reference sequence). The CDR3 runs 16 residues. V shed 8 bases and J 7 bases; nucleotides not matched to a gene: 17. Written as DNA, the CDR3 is TGTGCCAGTTCCTCCGAGGCAGGGGGGTTAGGCCAGCCCCAGCATTTT. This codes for CASSSEAGGLGQPQHF.

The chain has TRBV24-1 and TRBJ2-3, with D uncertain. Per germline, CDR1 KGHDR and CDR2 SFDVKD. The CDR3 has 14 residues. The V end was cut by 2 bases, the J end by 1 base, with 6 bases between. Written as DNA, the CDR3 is TGTGCCACCAGTGATTCCCGGGGCACAGATACGCAGTATTTT. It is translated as CATSDSRGTDTQYF.

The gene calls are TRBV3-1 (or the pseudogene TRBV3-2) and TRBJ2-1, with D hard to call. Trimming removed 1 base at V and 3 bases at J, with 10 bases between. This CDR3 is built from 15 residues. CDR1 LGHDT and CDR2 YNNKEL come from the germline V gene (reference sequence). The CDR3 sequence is CASSQGRQNYNEQFF. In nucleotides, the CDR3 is TGTGCCAGCAGCCAAGGCCGCCAGAACTACAATGAGCAGTTCTTC.

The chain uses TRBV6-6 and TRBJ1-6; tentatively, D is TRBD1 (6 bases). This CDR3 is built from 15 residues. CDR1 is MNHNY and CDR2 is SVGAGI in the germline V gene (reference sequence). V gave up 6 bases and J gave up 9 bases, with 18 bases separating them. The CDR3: CASRPQGIQGSPLHF. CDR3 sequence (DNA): TGTGCCAGCAGACCCCAGGGGATCCAAGGTTCACCCCTCCACTTT.

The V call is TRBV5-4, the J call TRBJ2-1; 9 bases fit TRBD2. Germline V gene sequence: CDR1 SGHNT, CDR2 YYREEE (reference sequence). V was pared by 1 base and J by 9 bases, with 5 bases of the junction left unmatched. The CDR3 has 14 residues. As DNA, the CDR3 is TGTGCCAGCAGCTTGCCTAGCGGGAAGGGTGAGCAGTTCTTC. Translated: CASSLPSGKGEQFF.

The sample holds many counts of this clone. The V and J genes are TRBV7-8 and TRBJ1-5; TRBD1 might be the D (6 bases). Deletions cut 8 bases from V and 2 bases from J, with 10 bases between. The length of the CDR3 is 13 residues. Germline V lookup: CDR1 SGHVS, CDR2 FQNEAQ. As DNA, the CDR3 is TGTGCCAGCGGCGAGGGGGGCAATCAGCCCCAGCATTTT. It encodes CASGEGGNQPQHF.

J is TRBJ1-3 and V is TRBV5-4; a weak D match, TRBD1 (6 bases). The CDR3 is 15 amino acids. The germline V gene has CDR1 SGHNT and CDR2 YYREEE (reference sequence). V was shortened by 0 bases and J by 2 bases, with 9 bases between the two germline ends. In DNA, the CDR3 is TGTGCCAGCAGCTTGGGACAGGATGCTGGAAACACCATATATTTT. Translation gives CASSLGQDAGNTIYF.

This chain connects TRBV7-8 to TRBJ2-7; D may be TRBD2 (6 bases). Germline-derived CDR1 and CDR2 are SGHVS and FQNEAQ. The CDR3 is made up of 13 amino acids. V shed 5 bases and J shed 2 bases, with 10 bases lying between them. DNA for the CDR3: TGTGCCAGCAGCAAGGGACTGACCTACGAGCAGTACTTC. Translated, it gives CASSKGLTYEQYF.

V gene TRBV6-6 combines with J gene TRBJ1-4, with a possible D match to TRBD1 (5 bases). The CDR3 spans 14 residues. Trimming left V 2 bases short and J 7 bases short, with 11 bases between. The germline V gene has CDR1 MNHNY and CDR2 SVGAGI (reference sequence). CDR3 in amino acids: CASSYQGITEKLFF. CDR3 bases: TGTGCCAGCAGTTACCAGGGTATAACTGAAAAACTGTTTTTT.

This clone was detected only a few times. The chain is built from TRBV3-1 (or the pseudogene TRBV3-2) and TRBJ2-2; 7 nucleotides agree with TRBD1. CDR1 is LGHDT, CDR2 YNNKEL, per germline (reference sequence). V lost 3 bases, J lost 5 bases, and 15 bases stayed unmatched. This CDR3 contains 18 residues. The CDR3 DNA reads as TGTGCCAGCAGCCAGAGCCGACAGGGAGTTTCGGGGACCGGGGAGCTGTTTTTT. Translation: CASSQSRQGVSGTGELFF.

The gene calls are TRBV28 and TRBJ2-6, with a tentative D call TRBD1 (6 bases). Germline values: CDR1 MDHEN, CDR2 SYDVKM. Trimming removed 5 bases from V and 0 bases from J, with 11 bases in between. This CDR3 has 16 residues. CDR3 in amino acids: CASSTGHLSGANVLTF. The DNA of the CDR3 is TGTGCCAGCAGTACGGGACACCTCTCTGGGGCCAACGTCCTGACTTTC.

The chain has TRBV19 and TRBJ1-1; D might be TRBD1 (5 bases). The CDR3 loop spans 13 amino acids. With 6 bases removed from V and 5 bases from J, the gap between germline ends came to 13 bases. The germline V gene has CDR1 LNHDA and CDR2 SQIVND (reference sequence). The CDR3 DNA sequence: TGTGCCAGTAGGGGGCCCCTATTGACTGAAGCTTTCTTT. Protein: CASRGPLLTEAFF.

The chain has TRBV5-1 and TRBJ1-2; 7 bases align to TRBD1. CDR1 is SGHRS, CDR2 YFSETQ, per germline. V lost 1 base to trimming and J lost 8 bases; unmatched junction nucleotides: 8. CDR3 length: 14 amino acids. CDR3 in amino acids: CASSLTGDSQGYTF. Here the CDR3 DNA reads TGCGCCAGCAGCTTGACAGGGGATTCGCAAGGCTACACCTTC.

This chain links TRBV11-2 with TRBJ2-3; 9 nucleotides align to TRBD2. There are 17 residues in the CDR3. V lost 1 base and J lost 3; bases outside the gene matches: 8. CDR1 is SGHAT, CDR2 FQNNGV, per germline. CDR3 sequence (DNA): TGTGCCAGCAGCTTAGCGGGGGCGGGAGGGGCGACAGATACGCAGTATTTT. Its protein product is CASSLAGAGGATDTQYF. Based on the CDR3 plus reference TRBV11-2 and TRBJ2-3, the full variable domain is EAGVAQSPRYKIIEKRQSVAFWCNPISGHATLYWYQQILGQGPKLLIQFQNNGVVDDSQLPKDRFSAERLKGVDSTLKIQPAKLEDSAVYLCASSLAGAGGATDTQYFGPGTRLTVL.

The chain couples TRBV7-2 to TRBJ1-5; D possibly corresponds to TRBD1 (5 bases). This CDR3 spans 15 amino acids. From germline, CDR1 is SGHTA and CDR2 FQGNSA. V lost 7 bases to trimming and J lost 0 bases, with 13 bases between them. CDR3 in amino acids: CASTSPGGSNQPQHF. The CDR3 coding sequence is TGTGCCAGCACTAGCCCGGGGGGTAGCAATCAGCCCCAGCATTTT.

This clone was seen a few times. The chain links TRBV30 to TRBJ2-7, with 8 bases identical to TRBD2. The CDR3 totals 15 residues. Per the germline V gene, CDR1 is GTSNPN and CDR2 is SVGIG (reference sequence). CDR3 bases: TGTGCTTGCACCCCCCAAACTAGCGGCACCTACGAGCAGTACTTC. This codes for CACTPQTSGTYEQYF.

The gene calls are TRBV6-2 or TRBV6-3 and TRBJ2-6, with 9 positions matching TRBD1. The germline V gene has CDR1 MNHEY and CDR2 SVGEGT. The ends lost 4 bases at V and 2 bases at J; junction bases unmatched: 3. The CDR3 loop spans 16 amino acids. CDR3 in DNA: TGTGCCAGCAGTTCGACAGGGGGGCCTGGGGCCAACGTCCTGACTTTC. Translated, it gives CASSSTGGPGANVLTF.

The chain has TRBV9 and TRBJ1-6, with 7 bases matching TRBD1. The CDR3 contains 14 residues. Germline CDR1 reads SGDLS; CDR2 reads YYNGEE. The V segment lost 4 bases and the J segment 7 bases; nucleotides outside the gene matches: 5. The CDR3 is CASSRDRGNSPLHF. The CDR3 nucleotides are TGTGCCAGCAGCCGGGACAGAGGGAATTCACCCCTCCACTTT.

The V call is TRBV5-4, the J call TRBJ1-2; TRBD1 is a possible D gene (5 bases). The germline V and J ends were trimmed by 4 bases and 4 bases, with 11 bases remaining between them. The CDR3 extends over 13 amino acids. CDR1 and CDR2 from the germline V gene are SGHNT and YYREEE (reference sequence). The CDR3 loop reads CASSVRTTYGYTF. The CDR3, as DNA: TGTGCCAGCAGCGTACGGACAACCTATGGCTACACCTTC.